A selection of T cell receptor beta chains follows, all from one sample in a study of long-term antiretroviral therapy in people with HIV. Profiled with immunoSEQ multiplex PCR; TCRdb holds only in-frame clones, not every one. The sample has roughly 17,000 clones, around 80% seen once; the top ten hold 20% to 25%. Sequencing was performed on unsorted PBMCs, taken 2.1 years after starting antiretroviral therapy. The receptor source for this set is a man in his forties with HIV. CDR3s include the opening cysteine and the closing phenylalanine or tryptophan. Fields, in order: J gene, V gene, clone size, D gene, CDR3 protein, CDR3 DNA. The D gene is left open where the match is weak. Expanded clones get a size class; other rows say once, few or many, or leave the size out.

J gene: TRBJ2-1; V gene: TRBV6-6; clone size: -; D gene: -; CDR3 protein: CASSYGVDEQFF; CDR3 DNA: TGTGCCAGCAGTTACGGTGTTGATGAGCAGTTCTTC
J gene: TRBJ1-5; V gene: TRBV7-9; clone size: -; D gene: -; CDR3 protein: CASSLEAGSQPQHF; CDR3 DNA: TGTGCCAGCAGCTTAGAGGCAGGTAGTCAGCCCCAGCATTTT
J gene: TRBJ2-7; V gene: TRBV14; clone size: -; D gene: -; CDR3 protein: CASSQESRSYEQYF; CDR3 DNA: TGTGCCAGCAGCCAAGAAAGCAGATCCTACGAGCAGTACTTC
J gene: TRBJ2-1; V gene: TRBV30; clone size: -; D gene: -; CDR3 protein: CAWSIQYNEQFF; CDR3 DNA: TGTGCCTGGAGTATCCAGTACAATGAGCAGTTCTTC
J gene: TRBJ1-2; V gene: TRBV5-1; clone size: -; D gene: -; CDR3 protein: CASSATWDGYTF; CDR3 DNA: TGCGCCAGCAGCGCGACCTGGGATGGCTACACCTTC
J gene: TRBJ1-5; V gene: TRBV11-2; clone size: few; D gene: -; CDR3 protein: CASSLDLTGGQPQHF; CDR3 DNA: TGTGCCAGCAGCTTAGATCTGACAGGAGGCCAGCCCCAGCATTTT
J gene: TRBJ1-4; V gene: TRBV4-1; clone size: once; D gene: TRBD1; CDR3 protein: CASSHLTGLGNEKLFF; CDR3 DNA: TGCGCCAGCAGCCATTTGACAGGGTTGGGCAATGAAAAACTGTTTTTT
J gene: TRBJ1-3; V gene: TRBV6-1; clone size: -; D gene: -; CDR3 protein: CASSEAGGGNTIYF; CDR3 DNA: TGTGCCAGCAGTGAAGCGGGGGGTGGAAACACCATATATTTT
J gene: TRBJ2-7; V gene: TRBV5-8; clone size: -; D gene: TRBD2; CDR3 protein: CASSLAGTSGLWGSYEQYF; CDR3 DNA: TGTGCCAGCAGCTTGGCCGGGACTAGCGGGCTCTGGGGATCCTACGAGCAGTACTTC
J gene: TRBJ1-1; V gene: TRBV5-4; clone size: few; D gene: -; CDR3 protein: CASSPGLNTEAFF; CDR3 DNA: TGTGCCAGCAGTCCAGGGCTGAACACTGAAGCTTTCTTT
J gene: TRBJ1-5; V gene: TRBV6-1; clone size: few; D gene: TRBD1; CDR3 protein: CASSGQGAVRQPQHF; CDR3 DNA: TGTGCCAGCAGCGGACAGGGCGCGGTCCGTCAGCCCCAGCATTTT
J gene: TRBJ1-2; V gene: TRBV5-1; clone size: -; D gene: -; CDR3 protein: CASSLTGILNYGYTF; CDR3 DNA: TGCGCCAGCAGCTTGACAGGGATTCTCAACTATGGCTACACCTTC
J gene: TRBJ1-3; V gene: TRBV18; clone size: -; D gene: -; CDR3 protein: CASSPTASSGNTIYF; CDR3 DNA: TGTGCCAGCTCACCGACAGCGTCCTCTGGAAACACCATATATTTT
J gene: TRBJ2-1; V gene: TRBV5-1; clone size: -; D gene: TRBD1; CDR3 protein: CASSRDRGNNEQFF; CDR3 DNA: TGCGCCAGCAGTCGAGACAGGGGAAACAATGAGCAGTTCTTC
J gene: TRBJ2-7; V gene: TRBV6-5; clone size: -; D gene: TRBD1; CDR3 protein: CASSWDREYNEQYF; CDR3 DNA: TGTGCCAGCAGCTGGGACAGGGAATACAACGAGCAGTACTTC
J gene: TRBJ1-2; V gene: TRBV5-6; clone size: few; D gene: -; CDR3 protein: CASSRGRDYGYTF; CDR3 DNA: TGTGCCAGCAGTAGGGGCCGGGACTATGGCTACACCTTC
J gene: TRBJ2-7; V gene: TRBV29-1; clone size: -; D gene: -; CDR3 protein: CSVAEGFEQYF; CDR3 DNA: TGCAGCGTTGCGGAAGGGTTCGAGCAGTACTTC
J gene: TRBJ1-2; V gene: TRBV6-1; clone size: -; D gene: -; CDR3 protein: CASSGQPINYGYTF; CDR3 DNA: TGTGCCAGCAGTGGACAGCCGATTAACTATGGCTACACCTTC
J gene: TRBJ1-1; V gene: TRBV18; clone size: -; D gene: -; CDR3 protein: CASSPMIMNTEAFF; CDR3 DNA: TGTGCCAGCTCACCTATGATAATGAACACTGAAGCTTTCTTT
J gene: TRBJ2-1; V gene: TRBV19; clone size: -; D gene: -; CDR3 protein: CASSIAGLTNEQFF; CDR3 DNA: TGTGCCAGTAGTATAGCCGGACTTACCAATGAGCAGTTCTTC
J gene: TRBJ1-6; V gene: TRBV4-1; clone size: -; D gene: -; CDR3 protein: CASSQVGANSPLHF; CDR3 DNA: TGCGCCAGCAGCCAAGTCGGGGCGAATTCACCCCTCCACTTT
J gene: TRBJ2-7; V gene: TRBV7-9; clone size: -; D gene: TRBD1; CDR3 protein: CASSHPGQSSYEQYF; CDR3 DNA: TGTGCCAGCAGCCATCCGGGACAGAGCTCCTACGAGCAGTACTTC
J gene: TRBJ1-4; V gene: TRBV27; clone size: once; D gene: -; CDR3 protein: CASSLGRAVGEKLFF; CDR3 DNA: TGTGCCAGCAGTTTAGGACGGGCCGTTGGGGAAAAACTGTTTTTT
J gene: TRBJ1-2; V gene: TRBV29-1; clone size: -; D gene: -; CDR3 protein: CSVVGGSGYGYTF; CDR3 DNA: TGCAGCGTTGTCGGGGGCTCAGGGTATGGCTACACCTTC
J gene: TRBJ1-1; V gene: TRBV6-1; clone size: -; D gene: TRBD1; CDR3 protein: CASSVDRAWDAFF; CDR3 DNA: TGTGCCAGCAGTGTGGACAGGGCCTGGGATGCTTTCTTT
J gene: TRBJ1-1; V gene: TRBV6-5; clone size: -; D gene: -; CDR3 protein: CASSYGPADTEAFF; CDR3 DNA: TGTGCCAGCAGTTACGGGCCCGCGGACACTGAAGCTTTCTTT
J gene: TRBJ1-2; V gene: TRBV5-8; clone size: -; D gene: -; CDR3 protein: CASSLWGSNYGYTF; CDR3 DNA: TGTGCCAGCAGCTTGTGGGGATCTAACTATGGCTACACCTTC
J gene: TRBJ1-5; V gene: TRBV2; clone size: -; D gene: -; CDR3 protein: CASSEARARSNQPQHF; CDR3 DNA: TGTGCCAGCAGTGAAGCGAGGGCCCGAAGCAATCAGCCCCAGCATTTT
J gene: TRBJ2-1; V gene: TRBV7-9; clone size: -; D gene: TRBD2; CDR3 protein: CASSPGLAGNEQFF; CDR3 DNA: TGTGCCAGCAGCCCGGGACTAGCTGGCAATGAGCAGTTCTTC
J gene: TRBJ2-2; V gene: TRBV7-9; clone size: few; D gene: TRBD2; CDR3 protein: CASRFGLAGVNTGELFF; CDR3 DNA: TGTGCCAGCAGGTTCGGACTAGCGGGGGTAAACACCGGGGAGCTGTTTTTT
J gene: TRBJ2-5; V gene: TRBV5-1; clone size: -; D gene: TRBD1; CDR3 protein: CASSSPPDRVKETQYF; CDR3 DNA: TGCGCCAGCAGCTCCCCCCCGGACAGGGTAAAAGAGACCCAGTACTTC
J gene: TRBJ2-1; V gene: TRBV5-4; clone size: -; D gene: -; CDR3 protein: CASSPSAFSYNEQFF; CDR3 DNA: TGTGCCAGCAGCCCCTCGGCGTTCTCCTACAATGAGCAGTTCTTC
J gene: TRBJ1-2; V gene: TRBV5-1; clone size: -; D gene: -; CDR3 protein: CASRIMDNSYGYTF; CDR3 DNA: TGCGCCAGCAGGATAATGGACAACTCCTATGGCTACACCTTC
J gene: TRBJ1-5; V gene: TRBV2; clone size: -; D gene: -; CDR3 protein: CASMFGGPGGQPQHF; CDR3 DNA: TGTGCCAGCATGTTCGGGGGACCTGGTGGTCAGCCCCAGCATTTT